These 2 T cell receptor beta chains share one sample of origin, sequenced in a study of cytomegalovirus exposure and HLA in healthy donors. PCR used 60 Vbeta primers and 13 Jbeta primers. Method: immunoSEQ multiplex PCR; TCRdb's copy keeps in-frame clones and lacks some. This sample has just over 150,000 clones; roughly 79% occur once, and the top ten carry 0.85% to 1%. The sample comprised PBMCs. These TCRs come from a woman aged 50 to 60 in good health and CMV-seropositive.

This clone appeared once. The rearrangement joins TRBV4-3 to TRBJ1-6; 8 bases match TRBD1. The germline V gene has CDR1 LGHNA and CDR2 YSLEER. Losses at the gene ends were 2 bases for V and 9 bases for J; bases not matched to a gene: 6. This CDR3 is 15 amino acids long. Written as DNA, the CDR3 is TGCGCCAGCAGCCAAACGCCGGGACAGGCTTCACCCCTCCACTTT. The encoded protein is CASSQTPGQASPLHF.

The chain links TRBV6-6 to TRBJ2-1; a possible D gene is TRBD2 (5 bases). Trimming removed 6 bases at V and 7 bases at J, with 13 bases between. Germline CDR1 reads MNHNY; CDR2 reads SVGAGI (reference sequence). This CDR3 has 13 residues. CDR3 residues: CASSTFRGNEQFF. The CDR3 nucleotides read TGTGCCAGCAGCACATTTCGAGGGAATGAGCAGTTCTTC.